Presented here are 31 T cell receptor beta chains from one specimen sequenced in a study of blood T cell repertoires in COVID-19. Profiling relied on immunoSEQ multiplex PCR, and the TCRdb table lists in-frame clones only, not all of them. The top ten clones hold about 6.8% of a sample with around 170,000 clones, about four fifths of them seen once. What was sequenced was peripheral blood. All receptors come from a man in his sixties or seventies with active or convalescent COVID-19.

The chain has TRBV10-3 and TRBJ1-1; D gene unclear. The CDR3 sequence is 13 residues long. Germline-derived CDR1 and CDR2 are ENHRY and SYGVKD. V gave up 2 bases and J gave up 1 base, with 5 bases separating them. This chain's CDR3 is CAISEIKNTEAFF. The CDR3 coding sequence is TGTGCCATCAGTGAGATAAAGAACACTGAAGCTTTCTTT.

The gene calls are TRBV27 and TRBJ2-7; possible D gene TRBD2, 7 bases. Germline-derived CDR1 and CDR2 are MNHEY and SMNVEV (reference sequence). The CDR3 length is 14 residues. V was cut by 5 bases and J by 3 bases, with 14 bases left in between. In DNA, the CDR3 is TGTGCCAGCAGTAGGGGGGGTTTTGACTACGAGCAGTACTTC. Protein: CASSRGGFDYEQYF.

The CDR3 nucleotides are TGTGCCTGGAGTGTAGGGCAGGGTAATGAAAAACTGTTTTTT. Translating gives CAWSVGQGNEKLFF. The V and J genes are TRBV30 and TRBJ1-4; TRBD1 is a possible D gene (5 bases). CDR1 is GTSNPN and CDR2 is SVGIG in the germline V gene (reference sequence). There are 14 residues in the CDR3. Trimming pared 0 bases from V and 4 bases from J, leaving 9 bases between.

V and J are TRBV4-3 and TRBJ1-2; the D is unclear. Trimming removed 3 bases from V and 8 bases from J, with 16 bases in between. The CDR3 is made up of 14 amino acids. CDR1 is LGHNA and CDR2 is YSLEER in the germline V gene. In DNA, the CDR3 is TGCGCCAGCAGCCATAGTCCCCAGGTTGAGGGCTACACCTTC. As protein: CASSHSPQVEGYTF.

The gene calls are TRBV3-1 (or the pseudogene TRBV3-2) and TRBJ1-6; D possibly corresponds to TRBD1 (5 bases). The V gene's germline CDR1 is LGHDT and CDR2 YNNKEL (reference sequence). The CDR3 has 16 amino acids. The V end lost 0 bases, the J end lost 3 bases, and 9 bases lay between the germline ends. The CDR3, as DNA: TGTGCCAGCAGCCAAGAGAAAGACAGCTATAATTCACCCCTCCACTTT. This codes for CASSQEKDSYNSPLHF.

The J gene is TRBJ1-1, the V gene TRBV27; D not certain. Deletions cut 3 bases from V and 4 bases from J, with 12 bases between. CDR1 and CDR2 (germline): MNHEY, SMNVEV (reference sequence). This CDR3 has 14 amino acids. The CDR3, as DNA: TGTGCCAGCAGTTTTGGCATCTCGGGCACTGAAGCTTTCTTT. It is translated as CASSFGISGTEAFF.

CDR3 bases: TGTGCCAGTAGTATAGGAGGAGGCCCTGGGGCCAACGTCCTGACTTTC. As protein: CASSIGGGPGANVLTF. The rearrangement uses TRBV19 and TRBJ2-6; D perhaps matches TRBD2 (5 bases). Germline CDR1 and CDR2: LNHDA and SQIVND (reference sequence). The CDR3 consists of 16 residues. V was clipped by 1 base and J by 2 bases, with 9 bases between them.

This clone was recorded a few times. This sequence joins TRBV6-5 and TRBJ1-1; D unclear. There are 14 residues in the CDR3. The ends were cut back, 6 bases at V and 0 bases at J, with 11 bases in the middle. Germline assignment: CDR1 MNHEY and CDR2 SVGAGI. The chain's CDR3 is CASSLGNVNTEAFF. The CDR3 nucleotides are TGTGCCAGCAGCCTCGGTAACGTGAACACTGAAGCTTTCTTT.

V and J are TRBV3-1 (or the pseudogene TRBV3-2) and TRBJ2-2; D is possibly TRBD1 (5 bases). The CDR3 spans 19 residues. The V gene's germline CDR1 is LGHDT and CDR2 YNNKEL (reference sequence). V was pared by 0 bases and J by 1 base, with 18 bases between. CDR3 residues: CASSQERAWGGGNTGELFF. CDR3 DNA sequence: TGTGCCAGCAGCCAAGAAAGGGCCTGGGGCGGTGGGAACACCGGGGAGCTGTTTTTT.

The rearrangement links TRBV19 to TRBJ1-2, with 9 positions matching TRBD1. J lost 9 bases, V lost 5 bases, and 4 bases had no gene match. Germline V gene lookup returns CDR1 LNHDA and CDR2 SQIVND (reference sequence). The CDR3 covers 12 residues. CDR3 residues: CASSGTGKSYTF. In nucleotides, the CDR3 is TGTGCCAGTAGTGGGACAGGGAAAAGCTACACCTTC.

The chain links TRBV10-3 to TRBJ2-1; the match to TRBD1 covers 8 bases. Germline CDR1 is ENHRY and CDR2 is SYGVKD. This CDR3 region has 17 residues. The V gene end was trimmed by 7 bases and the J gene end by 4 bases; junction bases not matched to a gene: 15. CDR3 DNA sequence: TGTGCCATCACTCCTCAGGGGGCCCGGGGTCAATACAATGAGCAGTTCTTC. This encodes CAITPQGARGQYNEQFF.

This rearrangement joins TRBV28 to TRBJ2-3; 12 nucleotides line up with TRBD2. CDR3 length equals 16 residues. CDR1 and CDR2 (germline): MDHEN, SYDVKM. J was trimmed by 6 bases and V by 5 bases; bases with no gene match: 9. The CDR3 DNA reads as TGTGCCAGCAGTACACCCCTAGCGGGGGGGCCGGATACGCAGTATTTT. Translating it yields CASSTPLAGGPDTQYF.

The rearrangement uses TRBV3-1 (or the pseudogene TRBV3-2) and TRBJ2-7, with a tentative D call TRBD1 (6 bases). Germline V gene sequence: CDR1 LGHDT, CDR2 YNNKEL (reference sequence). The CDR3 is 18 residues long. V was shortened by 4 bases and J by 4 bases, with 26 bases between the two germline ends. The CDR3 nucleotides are TGTGCCAGCAGCCCAAGCCCCCGTAACAGGGTCGGTAGATACGAGCAGTACTTC. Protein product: CASSPSPRNRVGRYEQYF.

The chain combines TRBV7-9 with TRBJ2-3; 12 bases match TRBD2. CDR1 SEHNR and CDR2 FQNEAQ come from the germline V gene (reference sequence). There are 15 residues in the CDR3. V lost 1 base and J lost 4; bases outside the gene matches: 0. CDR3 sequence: CASSLGLAGADTQYF. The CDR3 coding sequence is TGTGCCAGCAGCTTAGGACTAGCGGGGGCAGATACGCAGTATTTT.

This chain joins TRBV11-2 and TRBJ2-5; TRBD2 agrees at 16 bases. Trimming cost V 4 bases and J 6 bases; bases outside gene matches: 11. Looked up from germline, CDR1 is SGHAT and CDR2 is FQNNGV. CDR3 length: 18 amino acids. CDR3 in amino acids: CASSSRPGLAGGPKTQYF. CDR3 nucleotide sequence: TGTGCCAGCAGCTCCCGACCGGGACTAGCGGGAGGGCCAAAGACCCAGTACTTC.

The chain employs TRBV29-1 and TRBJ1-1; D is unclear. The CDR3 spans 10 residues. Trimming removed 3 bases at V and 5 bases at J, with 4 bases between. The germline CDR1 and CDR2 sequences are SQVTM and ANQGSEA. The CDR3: CSVEATEAFF. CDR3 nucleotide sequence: TGCAGCGTTGAGGCTACTGAAGCTTTCTTT.

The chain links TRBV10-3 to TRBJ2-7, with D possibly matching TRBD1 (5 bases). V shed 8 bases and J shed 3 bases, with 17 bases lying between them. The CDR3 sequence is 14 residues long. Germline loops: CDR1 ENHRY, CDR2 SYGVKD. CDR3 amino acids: CAIGKQATLYEQYF. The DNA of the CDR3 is TGTGCCATCGGTAAACAGGCTACCCTCTACGAGCAGTACTTC.

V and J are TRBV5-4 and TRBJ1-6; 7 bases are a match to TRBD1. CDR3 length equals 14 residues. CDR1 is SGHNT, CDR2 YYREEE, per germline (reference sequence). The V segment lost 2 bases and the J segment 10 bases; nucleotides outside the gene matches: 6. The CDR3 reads CASSLQGMGSPLHF. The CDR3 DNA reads TGTGCCAGCAGCTTACAGGGGATGGGATCACCCCTCCACTTT.

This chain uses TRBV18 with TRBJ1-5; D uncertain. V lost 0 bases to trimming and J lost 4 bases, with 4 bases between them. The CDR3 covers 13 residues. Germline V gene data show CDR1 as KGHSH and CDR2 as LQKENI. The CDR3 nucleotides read TGTGCCAGCTCACCACCTGAGAATCAGCCCCAGCATTTT. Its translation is CASSPPENQPQHF.

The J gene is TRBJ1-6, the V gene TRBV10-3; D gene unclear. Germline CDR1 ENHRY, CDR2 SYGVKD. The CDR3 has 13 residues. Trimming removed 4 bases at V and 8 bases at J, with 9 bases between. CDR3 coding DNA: TGTGCCATCAGTGGCCAGGCATATTCACCCCTCCACTTT. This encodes CAISGQAYSPLHF.

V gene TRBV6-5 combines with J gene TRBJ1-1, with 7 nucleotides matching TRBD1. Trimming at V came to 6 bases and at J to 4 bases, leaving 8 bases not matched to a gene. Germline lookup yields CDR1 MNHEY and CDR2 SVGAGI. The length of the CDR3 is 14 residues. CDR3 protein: CASRRQGGGTEAFF. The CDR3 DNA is TGTGCCAGCAGACGACAGGGTGGCGGCACTGAAGCTTTCTTT.

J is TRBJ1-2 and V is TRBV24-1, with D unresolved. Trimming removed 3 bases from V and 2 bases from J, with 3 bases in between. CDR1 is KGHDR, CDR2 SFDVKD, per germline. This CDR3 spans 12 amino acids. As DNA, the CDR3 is TGTGCCACCAGTGATGAGAACTATGGCTACACCTTC. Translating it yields CATSDENYGYTF.

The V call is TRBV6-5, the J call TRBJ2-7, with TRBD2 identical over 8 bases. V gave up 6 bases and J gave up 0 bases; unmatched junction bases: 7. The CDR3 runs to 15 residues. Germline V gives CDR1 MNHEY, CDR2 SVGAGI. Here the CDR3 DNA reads TGTGCCAGCAGCCCACTTAGCGGGGTCTCCTACGAGCAGTACTTC. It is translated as CASSPLSGVSYEQYF.

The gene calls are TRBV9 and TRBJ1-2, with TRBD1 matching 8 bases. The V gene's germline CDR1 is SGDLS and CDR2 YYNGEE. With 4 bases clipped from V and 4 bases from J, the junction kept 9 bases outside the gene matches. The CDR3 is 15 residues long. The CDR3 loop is CASSPTDRGGYGYTF. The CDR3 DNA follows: TGTGCCAGCAGCCCGACTGACAGGGGCGGCTATGGCTACACCTTC.

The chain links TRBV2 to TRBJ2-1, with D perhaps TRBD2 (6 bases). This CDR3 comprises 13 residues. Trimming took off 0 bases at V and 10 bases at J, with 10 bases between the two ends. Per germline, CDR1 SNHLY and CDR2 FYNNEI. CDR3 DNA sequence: TGTGCCAGCAGTGAAGCCTGGGGGGTGGAGCAGTTCTTC. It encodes CASSEAWGVEQFF.

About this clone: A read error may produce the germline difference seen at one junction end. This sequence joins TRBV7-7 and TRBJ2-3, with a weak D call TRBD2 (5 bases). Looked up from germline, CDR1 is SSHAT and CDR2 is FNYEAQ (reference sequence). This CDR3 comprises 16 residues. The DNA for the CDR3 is TGTGCTAGCAGCTCCGGAGAAGGAGGAGCGTTAGATACGCAGTATTTT. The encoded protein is CASSSGEGGALDTQYF. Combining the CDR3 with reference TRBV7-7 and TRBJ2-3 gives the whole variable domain GAGVSQSPRYKVTKRGQDVTLRCDPISSHATLYWYQQALGQGPEFLTYFNYEAQPDKSGLPSDRFSAERPEGSISTLTIQRTEQRDSAMYRCASSSGEGGALDTQYFGPGTRLTVL.

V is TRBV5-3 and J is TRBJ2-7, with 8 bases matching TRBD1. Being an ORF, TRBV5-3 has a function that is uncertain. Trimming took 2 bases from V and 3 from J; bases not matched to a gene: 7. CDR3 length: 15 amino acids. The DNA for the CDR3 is TGTGCCAGAAGCTTACAATGCGGGACAGGCTACGAGCAGTACTTC. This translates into CARSLQCGTGYEQYF.

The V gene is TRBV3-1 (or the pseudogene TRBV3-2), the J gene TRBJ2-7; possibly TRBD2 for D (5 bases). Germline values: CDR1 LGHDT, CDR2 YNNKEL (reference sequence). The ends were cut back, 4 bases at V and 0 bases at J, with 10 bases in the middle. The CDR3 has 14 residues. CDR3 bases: TGTGCCAGCAGCCCGACTATGAGCTCCTACGAGCAGTACTTC. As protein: CASSPTMSSYEQYF.

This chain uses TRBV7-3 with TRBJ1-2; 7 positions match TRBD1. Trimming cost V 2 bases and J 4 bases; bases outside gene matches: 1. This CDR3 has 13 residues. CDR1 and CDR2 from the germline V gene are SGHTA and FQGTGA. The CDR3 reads CASSLGDSYGYTF. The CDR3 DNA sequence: TGTGCCAGCAGCTTAGGGGACAGCTATGGCTACACCTTC.

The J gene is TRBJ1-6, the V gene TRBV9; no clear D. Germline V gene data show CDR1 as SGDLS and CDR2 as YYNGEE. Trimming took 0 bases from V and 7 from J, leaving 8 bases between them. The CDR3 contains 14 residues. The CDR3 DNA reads TGTGCCAGCAGCGTAGTATCGGGAAATTCACCCCTCCACTTT. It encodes CASSVVSGNSPLHF.

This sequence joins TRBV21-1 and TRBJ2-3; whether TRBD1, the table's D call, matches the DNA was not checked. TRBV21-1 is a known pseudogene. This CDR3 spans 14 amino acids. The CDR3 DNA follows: TGTGCCCCGTTAGGACAGGGAGGCACAGATACGCAGTATTTT. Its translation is CAPLGQGGTDTQYF.